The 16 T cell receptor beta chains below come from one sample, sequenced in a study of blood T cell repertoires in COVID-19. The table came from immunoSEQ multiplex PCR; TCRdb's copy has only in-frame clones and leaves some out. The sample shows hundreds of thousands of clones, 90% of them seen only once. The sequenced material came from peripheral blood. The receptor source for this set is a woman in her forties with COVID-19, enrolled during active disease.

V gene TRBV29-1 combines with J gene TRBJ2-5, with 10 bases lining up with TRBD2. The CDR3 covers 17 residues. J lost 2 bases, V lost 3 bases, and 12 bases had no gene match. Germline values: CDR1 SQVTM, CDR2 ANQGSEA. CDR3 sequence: CSVERGLAERWQETQYF. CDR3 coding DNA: TGCAGCGTTGAGCGCGGACTAGCGGAGAGATGGCAAGAGACCCAGTACTTC.

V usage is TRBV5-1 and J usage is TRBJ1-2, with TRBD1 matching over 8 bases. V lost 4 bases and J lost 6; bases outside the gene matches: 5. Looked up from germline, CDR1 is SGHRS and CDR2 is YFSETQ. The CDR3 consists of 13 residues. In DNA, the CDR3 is TGCGCCAGCAGCCTACTGACAGGGGATGGCTACACCTTC. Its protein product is CASSLLTGDGYTF.

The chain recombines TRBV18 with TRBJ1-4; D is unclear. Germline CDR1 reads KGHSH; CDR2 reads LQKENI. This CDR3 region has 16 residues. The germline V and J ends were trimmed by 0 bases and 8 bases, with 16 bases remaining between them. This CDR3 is CASSPPSGAAQEKLFF. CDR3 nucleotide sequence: TGTGCCAGCTCACCACCGAGTGGAGCGGCACAGGAAAAACTGTTTTTT.

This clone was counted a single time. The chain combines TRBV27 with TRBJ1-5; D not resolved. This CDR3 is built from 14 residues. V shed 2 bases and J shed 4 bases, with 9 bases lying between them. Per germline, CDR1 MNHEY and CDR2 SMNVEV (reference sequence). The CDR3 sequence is CASSLHSTNQPQHF. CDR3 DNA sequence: TGTGCCAGCAGTTTACACAGTACGAATCAGCCCCAGCATTTT.

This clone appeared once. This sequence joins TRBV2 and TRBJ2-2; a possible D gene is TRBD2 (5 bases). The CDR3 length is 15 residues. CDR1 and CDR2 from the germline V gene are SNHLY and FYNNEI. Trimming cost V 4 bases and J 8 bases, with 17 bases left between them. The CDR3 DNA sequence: TGTGCCAGCAGTGGTCGGAGCGGTTCCGAGGGGGAGCTGTTTTTT. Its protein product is CASSGRSGSEGELFF.

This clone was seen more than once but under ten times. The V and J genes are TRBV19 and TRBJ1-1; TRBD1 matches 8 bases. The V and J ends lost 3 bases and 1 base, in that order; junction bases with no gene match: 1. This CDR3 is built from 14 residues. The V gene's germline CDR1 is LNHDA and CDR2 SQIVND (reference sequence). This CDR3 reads CASSIRGRNTEAFF. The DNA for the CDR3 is TGTGCCAGTAGTATCAGGGGGCGGAACACTGAAGCTTTCTTT.

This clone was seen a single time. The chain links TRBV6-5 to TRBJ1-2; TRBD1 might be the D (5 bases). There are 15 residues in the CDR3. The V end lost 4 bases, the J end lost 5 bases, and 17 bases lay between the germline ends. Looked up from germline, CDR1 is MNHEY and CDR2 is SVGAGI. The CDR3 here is CASSLTGGGGYGYTF. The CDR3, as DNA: TGTGCCAGCAGTTTGACGGGGGGAGGAGGTTATGGCTACACCTTC.

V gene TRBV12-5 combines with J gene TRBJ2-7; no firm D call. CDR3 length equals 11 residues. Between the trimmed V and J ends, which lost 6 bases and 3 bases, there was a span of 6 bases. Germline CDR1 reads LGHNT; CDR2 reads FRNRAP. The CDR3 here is CASGRYYEQYF. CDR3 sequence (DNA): TGTGCTAGTGGCCGGTACTACGAGCAGTACTTC.

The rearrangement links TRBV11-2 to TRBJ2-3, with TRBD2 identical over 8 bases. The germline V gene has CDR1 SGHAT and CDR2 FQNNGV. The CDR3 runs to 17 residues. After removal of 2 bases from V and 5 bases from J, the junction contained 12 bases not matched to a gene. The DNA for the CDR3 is TGTGCCAGCAGCTTATCGCGGGGGGCCGGCGTCGGAGATACGCAGTATTTT. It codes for CASSLSRGAGVGDTQYF.

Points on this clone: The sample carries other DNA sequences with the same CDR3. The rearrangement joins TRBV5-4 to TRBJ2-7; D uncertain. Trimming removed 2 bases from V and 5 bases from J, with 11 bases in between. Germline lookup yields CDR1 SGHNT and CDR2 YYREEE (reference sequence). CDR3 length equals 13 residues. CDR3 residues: CASSFRQRHEQYF. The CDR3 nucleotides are TGTGCCAGCAGCTTCCGTCAGCGCCACGAGCAGTACTTC.

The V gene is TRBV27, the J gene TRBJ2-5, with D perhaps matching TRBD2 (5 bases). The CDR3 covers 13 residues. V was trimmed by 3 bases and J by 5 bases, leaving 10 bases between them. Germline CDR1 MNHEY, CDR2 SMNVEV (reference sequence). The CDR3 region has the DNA TGTGCCAGCAGTTTCACCGGCGGGGAGACCCAGTACTTC. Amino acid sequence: CASSFTGGETQYF.

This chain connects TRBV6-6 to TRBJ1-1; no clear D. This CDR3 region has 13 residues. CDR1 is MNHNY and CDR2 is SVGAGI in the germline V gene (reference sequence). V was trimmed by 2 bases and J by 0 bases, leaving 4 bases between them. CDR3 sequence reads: CASSYLVNTEAFF. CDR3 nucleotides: TGTGCCAGCAGTTACCTTGTGAACACTGAAGCTTTCTTT.

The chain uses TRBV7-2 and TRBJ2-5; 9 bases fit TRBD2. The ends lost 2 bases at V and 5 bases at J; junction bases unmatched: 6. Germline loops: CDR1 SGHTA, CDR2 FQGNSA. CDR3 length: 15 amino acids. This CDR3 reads CASSLWSSGMETQYF. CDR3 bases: TGTGCCAGCAGCTTATGGTCTAGCGGGATGGAGACCCAGTACTTC.

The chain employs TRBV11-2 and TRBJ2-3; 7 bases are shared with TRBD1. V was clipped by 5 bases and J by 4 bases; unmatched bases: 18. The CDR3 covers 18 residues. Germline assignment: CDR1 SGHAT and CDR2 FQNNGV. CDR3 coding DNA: TGTGCCAGCAGCCCGGGACAGCTAACGAGGGCCGTCGCAGATACGCAGTATTTT. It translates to CASSPGQLTRAVADTQYF.

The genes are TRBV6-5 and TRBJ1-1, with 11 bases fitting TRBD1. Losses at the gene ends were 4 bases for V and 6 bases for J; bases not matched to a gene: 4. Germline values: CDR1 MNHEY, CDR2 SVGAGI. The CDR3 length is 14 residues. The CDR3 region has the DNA TGTGCCAGCAGTTTACCGGGACAGGGGGCTGAAGCTTTCTTT. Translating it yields CASSLPGQGAEAFF.

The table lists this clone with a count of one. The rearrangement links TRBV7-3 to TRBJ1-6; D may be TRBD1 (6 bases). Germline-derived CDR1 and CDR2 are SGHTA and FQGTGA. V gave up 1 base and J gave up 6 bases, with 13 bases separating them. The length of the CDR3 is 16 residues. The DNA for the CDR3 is TGTGCCAGCAGCTTAAAAGGATGGGGGCCTAATTCACCCCTCCACTTT. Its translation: CASSLKGWGPNSPLHF. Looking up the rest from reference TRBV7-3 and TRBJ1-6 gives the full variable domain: GAGVSQTPSNKVTEKGKYVELRCDPISGHTALYWYRQSLGQGPEFLIYFQGTGAADDSGLPNDRFFAVRPEGSVSTLKIQRTERGDSAVYLCASSLKGWGPNSPLHFGNGTRLTVT.